These T cell receptor beta chains were read from a single sample in a study of blood T cell repertoires in COVID-19. Measured with immunoSEQ multiplex PCR; TCRdb has only the in-frame clones, and not every one. The sample gives some 100,000 clones, less than 90% of which show up once; 7% to 9% is in the top ten. The sample consisted of peripheral blood. Receptor source: a man aged 25-45 years in a cohort sampled during active COVID-19. Each CDR3 is given with its conserved first and last residue. Each record gives: J gene, clone size, D gene, V gene, CDR3 protein, CDR3 DNA. D genes are given only for firm matches. A row's size may be missing; if present it is once, few, many or a size class.

TRBJ1-4	-	-	TRBV3-1/TRBV3-2	CASSQDRVVFF	TGTGCCAGCAGCCAAGATCGGGTCGTGTTTTTT
TRBJ2-2	-	TRBD2	TRBV7-6	CASSLEVSGGAWTGELFF	TGTGCCAGCAGCTTAGAAGTTAGCGGGGGGGCCTGGACCGGGGAGCTGTTTTTT
TRBJ1-2	-	-	TRBV5-8	CANTEGADGPNYGYTF	TGTGCCAACACCGAAGGGGCCGACGGCCCTAACTATGGCTACACCTTC
TRBJ1-2	-	TRBD1	TRBV19	CASSIEWDRGVSTF	TGTGCCAGTAGTATAGAATGGGACAGGGGAGTCTCCACCTTC
TRBJ2-3	-	-	TRBV4-3	CASSHYGTDTQYF	TGCGCCAGCAGCCATTATGGCACAGATACGCAGTATTTT
TRBJ1-1	-	TRBD1	TRBV10-2	CASTSGTERTEAFF	TGCGCCAGCACTTCAGGGACAGAAAGAACTGAAGCTTTCTTT
TRBJ1-4	-	-	TRBV7-6	CASSLVAGPNEKLFF	TGTGCCAGCAGCTTAGTCGCAGGGCCCAACGAAAAACTGTTTTTT
TRBJ1-1	-	-	TRBV27	CASSYDRNTEAFF	TGTGCCAGCAGTTATGACAGGAACACTGAAGCTTTCTTT
TRBJ2-1	-	TRBD2	TRBV20-1	CSASVASGGARGSEQFF	TGCAGTGCTAGTGTGGCTAGCGGGGGGGCAAGGGGAAGTGAGCAGTTCTTC
TRBJ2-3	-	TRBD2	TRBV15	CATSRDKRRLAGARGQNTQYF	TGTGCCACCAGCAGAGATAAGCGGAGACTAGCGGGGGCCCGGGGGCAGAATACGCAGTATTTT
TRBJ1-3	-	-	TRBV7-2	CASSLEGRISGNTIYF	TGTGCCAGCAGCTTAGAGGGGCGAATCTCTGGAAACACCATATATTTT
TRBJ2-5	-	TRBD2	TRBV2	CASSSLAGGLSIQETQYF	TGTGCCAGCAGCTCCCTAGCGGGGGGGCTCTCCATCCAAGAGACCCAGTACTTC
TRBJ2-3	-	-	TRBV9	CASSVGRGQTSTDTQYF	TGTGCCAGCAGCGTAGGAAGGGGTCAGACTAGCACAGATACGCAGTATTTT
TRBJ1-2	-	-	TRBV30	CAWSGPTDGYTF	TGTGCCTGGAGTGGCCCCACAGATGGCTACACCTTC
TRBJ2-3	-	TRBD2	TRBV11-2	CASSWTSDNTDTQYF	TGTGCCAGCAGCTGGACTAGCGACAACACAGATACGCAGTATTTT
TRBJ1-5	-	-	TRBV28	CASSLLGAGQPQHF	TGTGCCAGCAGTTTACTGGGGGCCGGCCAGCCCCAGCATTTT
TRBJ2-7	-	TRBD2	TRBV6-5	CASSNWGGERTYEQYF	TGTGCCAGCAGTAACTGGGGGGGGGAGAGGACCTACGAGCAGTACTTC
TRBJ1-2	few	-	TRBV6-4	CACTFPIVQRGYGYTF	TGTGCCTGCACTTTCCCCATCGTACAGCGAGGGTATGGCTACACCTTC
TRBJ2-7	few	-	TRBV10-1	CASSESGTPYGQYF	TGCGCCAGCAGTGAGTCAGGGACTCCCTACGGGCAGTACTTC
TRBJ2-2	-	TRBD1	TRBV6-5	CASSYEGALGTGELFF	TGTGCCAGCAGTTATGAGGGGGCCCTCGGCACCGGGGAGCTGTTTTTT
TRBJ2-5	once	TRBD1	TRBV5-4	CASSETGGETQYF	TGTGCCAGCAGCGAGACAGGGGGAGAGACCCAGTACTTC
TRBJ1-3	-	TRBD1	TRBV5-1	CASSLGDRVGNTIYF	TGCGCCAGCAGCTTGGGCGACAGGGTTGGAAACACCATATATTTT
TRBJ1-1	-	TRBD1	TRBV5-8	CASSHQGGTEAFF	TGTGCCAGCAGCCATCAGGGGGGCACTGAAGCTTTCTTT
TRBJ1-5	-	TRBD1	TRBV5-1	CASSLKGGGQPQHF	TGCGCCAGCAGCTTGAAAGGGGGCGGTCAGCCCCAGCATTTT
TRBJ2-3	-	TRBD1	TRBV28	CASSSPGGLSTDTQYF	TGTGCCAGCAGTTCTCCAGGGGGCCTAAGCACAGATACGCAGTATTTT
TRBJ1-2	-	-	TRBV5-4	CASSLETGGGYTF	TGTGCCAGCAGCTTGGAGACAGGAGGCGGCTACACCTTC
TRBJ2-3	few	TRBD2	TRBV7-2	CASSPRGGGSTDTQYF	TGTGCCAGCAGCCCGAGGGGCGGGGGGAGCACAGATACGCAGTATTTT
TRBJ1-6	-	-	TRBV5-6	CASRTRSSYNSPLHF	TGTGCCAGCAGAACACGGAGCTCCTATAATTCACCCCTCCACTTT
TRBJ1-1	-	TRBD1	TRBV11-2	CASSTQGENTEAFF	TGTGCCAGCAGCACGCAGGGGGAGAACACTGAAGCTTTCTTT
TRBJ2-1	-	-	TRBV3-1/TRBV3-2	CASSHKDRLGSYNEQFF	TGTGCCAGCAGCCACAAAGATCGACTAGGGTCCTACAATGAGCAGTTCTTC
TRBJ2-5	-	TRBD2	TRBV9	CASSPQGLAGGRETQYF	TGTGCCAGCAGCCCTCAGGGGCTAGCGGGGGGGAGAGAGACCCAGTACTTC